The T cell receptor beta chain described here comes from a study of blood T cell repertoires in COVID-19. Study-wide context: Samples taken during acute and convalescent COVID-19 were collected in the United States, Italy and Spain. T cells, B-cell-depleted T cells, or PBMCs provided the cDNA or gDNA that served as material.

Comment on this clone: The junction departs from germline at one end; a sequencing error may be responsible.

CDR1 and CDR2 from the germline V gene are MGHRA and YSYEKL. This CDR3 has 17 residues. Sequencing was performed with immunoSEQ multiplex PCR; in TCRdb, only in-frame clones are kept and a portion is missing. The sample lists 95,000 or so clones, over 75% occurring once. J is TRBJ2-3 and V is TRBV4-1, with 9 positions matching TRBD2. The material sequenced was peripheral blood. The origin of this receptor is a human donor in a cohort sampled during active COVID-19. This chain's CDR3 is CPSSRGGLAGTTDTQYF. In nucleotides, the CDR3 is TGCCCCAGCAGCCGGGGGGGGCTAGCGGGGACCACAGATACGCAGTATTTT.